This is a list of T cell receptor beta chains from one sample in a study of T-cell reconstitution after alpha-beta-depleted transplantation in children. TCRdb itself ran the PCR reads through MiXCR, one entry per CDR3 protein. The table lists hundreds of thousands of distinct CDR3 sequences, approximately 15% of them singletons. The sample consisted of PBMCs, mostly from graft donor cells, taken 360 days after TCRalphabeta/CD19-depleted stem cell transplant. The receptors derive from a male patient between 2 and 10 years old who had a stem cell transplant for acute lymphoblastic leukemia, so the T cells may come from the graft donor. Both conserved end residues are part of each CDR3. The D gene is left open where the match is weak. Expanded clones get a size class; other rows say once, few or many, or leave the size out.

>TRBV5-1|TRBD2|-|TRBJ2-2
CASSLAGLAGGTGELFF
TGCGCCAGCAGCTTGGCCGGACTAGCGGGGGGGACCGGGGAGCTGTTTTTT
>TRBV7-8|-|-|TRBJ2-5
CASSHPKETQYF
TGTGCCAGCAGCCACCCCAAAGAGACCCAGTACTTC
>TRBV12-3/TRBV12-4|-|few|TRBJ1-5
CASSQADSNQPQHF
TGTGCCAGCAGTCAAGCTGATAGCAATCAGCCCCAGCATTTT
>TRBV20-1|-|-|TRBJ1-2
CSARDRRTGIRGYTF
TGCAGTGCTAGAGATCGTCGGACTGGGATAAGGGGCTACACCTTC
>TRBV7-9|-|-|TRBJ2-5
CASSPKDSLGSQETQYF
TGTGCCAGCAGCCCAAAGGACAGTCTCGGGAGCCAAGAGACCCAGTACTTC
>TRBV5-1|-|few|TRBJ1-2
CASSLGQVYGYTF
TGCGCCAGCAGCTTGGGACAGGTTTATGGCTACACCTTC
>TRBV6-2/TRBV6-3|-|-|TRBJ2-7
CASSYSRLGGYEQYF
TGTGCCAGCAGTTACTCGAGACTTGGAGGCTACGAGCAGTACTTC
>TRBV7-6|TRBD2|few|TRBJ2-5
CASSSLGVAGIKTQYF
TGTGCCAGCAGCTCGTTAGGAGTAGCGGGGATTAAGACCCAGTACTTC
>TRBV5-1|-|few|TRBJ2-2
CASSFKQGPNTGELFF
TGCGCCAGCAGCTTTAAACAGGGTCCCAACACCGGGGAGCTGTTTTTT
>TRBV12-3/TRBV12-4|-|few|TRBJ1-2
CASSPNSRGDLNYGYTF
TGTGCCAGCAGTCCCAATTCGCGAGGGGACCTAAACTATGGCTACACCTTC
>TRBV4-2|-|many|TRBJ2-5
CASSQEGSKETQYF
TGTGCCAGCAGCCAAGAGGGGAGTAAAGAGACCCAGTACTTC
>TRBV5-1|TRBD2|-|TRBJ2-7
CASSLQSPAGGPGEQYF
TGCGCCAGCAGCTTGCAGTCCCCCGCGGGAGGGCCGGGCGAGCAGTACTTC
>TRBV18|TRBD1|-|TRBJ1-1
CASSSRDRESEAFF
TGTGCCAGCTCATCCCGGGACAGGGAATCTGAAGCTTTCTTT
>TRBV9|TRBD2|many|TRBJ2-1
CASSADSGGASYNEQFF
TGTGCCAGCAGTGCTGATAGCGGGGGGGCCTCCTACAATGAGCAGTTCTTC
>TRBV5-1|-|-|TRBJ2-2
CASTPGGKGPGELFF
TGCGCCAGCACCCCCGGAGGCAAAGGTCCCGGGGAGCTGTTTTTT
>TRBV5-1|-|few|TRBJ2-7
CASSFEPSSYEQYF
TGCGCCAGCAGCTTCGAGCCTTCCTCCTACGAGCAGTACTTC
>TRBV10-3|TRBD1|many|TRBJ1-2
CAARRGQGDGYTF
TGTGCCGCCAGGCGGGGACAGGGGGATGGCTACACCTTC
>TRBV5-1|TRBD2|-|TRBJ2-1
CASSLQPGLAGNEQFF
TGCGCCAGCAGCTTGCAACCGGGACTAGCGGGGAATGAGCAGTTCTTC
>TRBV28|-|-|TRBJ2-7
CASSSPDTPGTYEQYF
TGTGCCAGCAGTTCTCCGGACACTCCGGGAACCTACGAGCAGTACTTC
>TRBV29-1|-|few|TRBJ2-3
CSVGRAGVGTQYF
TGCAGCGTTGGCCGCGCCGGTGTAGGTACGCAGTATTTT
>TRBV2|-|few|TRBJ2-1
CASSEFWGPGNEQFF
TGTGCCAGCAGTGAATTTTGGGGGCCGGGGAATGAGCAGTTCTTC
>TRBV5-5|TRBD1|-|TRBJ2-3
CASSSNRQGPDTQYF
TGTGCCAGCAGCTCAAATAGACAGGGCCCAGATACGCAGTATTTT
>TRBV10-3|-|-|TRBJ2-5
CAISDSGMAETQYF
TGTGCCATCAGTGACTCAGGGATGGCAGAGACCCAGTACTTC
>TRBV27|TRBD2|few|TRBJ2-1
CASSPGTSLVYEQFF
TGTGCCAGCAGTCCCGGGACTAGCTTGGTCTATGAGCAGTTCTTC
>TRBV5-8|-|few|TRBJ2-5
CASSFRKWTTTETQYF
TGTGCCAGCAGCTTTCGTAAATGGACTACGACGGAGACCCAGTACTTC
>TRBV2|-|-|TRBJ2-5
CASSGSRLYQETQYF
TGTGCCAGCAGTGGTAGTCGCCTGTACCAAGAGACCCAGTACTTC
>TRBV19|TRBD1|-|TRBJ1-3
CASSGTAGNTIYF
TGTGCCAGTAGCGGGACAGCTGGAAACACCATATATTTT
>TRBV20-1|TRBD2|-|TRBJ2-1
CSASGMGLAGMYTEQFF
TGCAGTGCTAGTGGGATGGGACTAGCGGGGATGTACACTGAGCAGTTCTTC
>TRBV28|-|few|TRBJ2-3
CASTSTDTQYF
TGTGCCAGCACAAGCACAGATACGCAGTATTTT
>TRBV5-1|-|few|TRBJ1-6
CASSFRTDDNSPLHF
TGCGCCAGCAGCTTCAGGACAGATGATAATTCACCCCTCCACTTT
>TRBV27|TRBD1|-|TRBJ2-4
CASSLPGTDKAKNIQYF
TGTGCCAGCAGTCTACCCGGGACAGACAAAGCCAAAAACATTCAGTACTTC
>TRBV3-1|TRBD2|few|TRBJ2-7
CASSQGGLAGGYEQYF
TGTGCCAGCAGCCAAGGGGGACTAGCGGGGGGGTACGAGCAGTACTTC
>TRBV5-1|TRBD2|few|TRBJ2-3
CASTAGVADTQYF
TGCGCCAGCACAGCGGGAGTGGCAGATACGCAGTATTTT
>TRBV28|TRBD2|-|TRBJ2-1
CASSSGRLAGGSSSYNEQFF
TGTGCCAGCAGTTCGGGTCGACTAGCGGGAGGGTCGAGCTCCTACAATGAGCAGTTCTTC
>TRBV19|-|few|TRBJ1-4
CASSIRQGLNEKLFF
TGTGCCAGTAGTATACGACAAGGCCTTAATGAAAAACTGTTTTTT
>TRBV4-3|TRBD1|many|TRBJ1-2
CASSRPGQENYGYTF
TGCGCCAGCAGCCGACCGGGACAGGAAAACTATGGCTACACCTTC
>TRBV7-9|-|-|TRBJ1-1
CASSFEAFF
TGTGCCAGCAGCTTCGAAGCTTTCTTT
>TRBV21-1|-|-|TRBJ2-1
CASSKVPFSTPGTLNCHEQFF
TGTGCCAGCAGCAAAGTCCCTTTCTCGACCCCAGGGACTCTAAACTGCCATGAGCAGTTCTTC
>TRBV12-3/TRBV12-4|-|-|TRBJ2-5
CASSLMVSGSQETQYF
TGTGCCAGCAGTTTAATGGTCAGTGGGAGCCAAGAGACCCAGTACTTC
>TRBV5-1|-|few|TRBJ1-1
CASSTGPTNTEAFF
TGCGCCAGCAGCACGGGACCGACAAACACTGAAGCTTTCTTT
>TRBV4-2|TRBD1|-|TRBJ1-3
CASKWGQGSGNTIYF
TGTGCCAGCAAATGGGGACAGGGATCAGGAAACACCATATATTTT
>TRBV4-1|-|-|TRBJ1-5
CASSPIIDSFNQPQHF
TGCGCCAGCAGCCCCATTATTGACAGCTTTAATCAGCCCCAGCATTTT
>TRBV11-2|TRBD1|-|TRBJ1-5
CASSLGTGNNQPQHF
TGTGCCAGCAGCTTAGGGACAGGGAATAATCAGCCCCAGCATTTT
>TRBV7-1|TRBD2|-|TRBJ2-1
CASSSGLALEQFF
TGTGCCAGCAGCTCGGGACTAGCTCTTGAGCAGTTCTTC
>TRBV24-1|TRBD1|-|TRBJ2-2
CATKSGQGGNTGELFF
TGTGCCACCAAATCGGGACAGGGGGGGAACACCGGGGAGCTGTTTTTT
>TRBV2|TRBD2|-|TRBJ2-5
CASSRGGPKETQYF
TGTGCCAGCAGTCGGGGGGGCCCTAAAGAGACCCAGTACTTC
>TRBV12-3/TRBV12-4|-|many|TRBJ2-6
CASSPDNSGANVLTF
TGTGCCAGCAGCCCTGATAACTCTGGGGCCAACGTCCTGACTTTC
>TRBV14|-|few|TRBJ1-1
CASSPPGPKAFF
TGTGCCAGCAGCCCGCCCGGCCCTAAAGCTTTCTTT
>TRBV27|TRBD2|-|TRBJ2-2
CASSPSGFTGELFF
TGTGCCAGCAGTCCTAGCGGATTCACCGGGGAGCTGTTTTTT
>TRBV30|-|-|TRBJ2-7
CAWSTGLPSYEQYF
TGTGCCTGGAGTACAGGGTTACCTTCCTACGAGCAGTACTTC
>TRBV7-2|TRBD1|few|TRBJ2-1
CASSITGTGSYNEQFF
TGTGCCAGCAGCATTACCGGGACAGGGTCCTACAATGAGCAGTTCTTC
>TRBV20-1|-|few|TRBJ1-4
CSARVGSTNEKLFF
TGCAGTGCTAGAGTGGGTTCAACTAATGAAAAACTGTTTTTT
>TRBV12-3/TRBV12-4|-|many|TRBJ1-1
CASSLSPRGTEAFF
TGTGCCAGCAGTTTAAGTCCCAGGGGCACTGAAGCTTTCTTT
>TRBV7-8|-|few|TRBJ2-7
CASSLMPGTAYEQYF
TGTGCCAGCAGCCTGATGCCCGGGACTGCTTACGAGCAGTACTTC
>TRBV12-3/TRBV12-4|TRBD2|many|TRBJ2-1
CATGGFYNEQFF
TGTGCCACCGGGGGGTTCTACAATGAGCAGTTCTTC
>TRBV3-1|-|-|TRBJ2-3
CASSQEGQGTDTQYF
TGTGCCAGCAGCCAAGAGGGTCAGGGGACAGATACGCAGTATTTT
>TRBV11-2|-|-|TRBJ2-5
CASSLLTETQYF
TGTGCCAGCAGCCTCCTCACAGAGACCCAGTACTTC
>TRBV3-1|TRBD2|-|TRBJ2-1
CASRPAGGTEQFF
TGTGCCAGCAGACCAGCGGGGGGTACCGAGCAGTTCTTC